This is a list of T cell receptor beta chains from one sample in a study of control samples from healthy donors and cancer patients. Repertoires were generated with immunoSEQ multiplex PCR, while TCRdb's copy carries only in-frame clones and drops some. This table holds some 160,000 clones, approximately 94% found once. The sample consisted of blood. These receptors all stem from a woman in her thirties or forties in good health. Each CDR3 is given with its conserved first and last residue. D genes are given only for firm matches. A row's size may be missing; if present it is once, few, many or a size class.

J	length	V	D	size	DNA	CDR3
TRBJ2-1	15	TRBV27	NA	NA	TGTGCCAGCAGTTTAGGACGGAGGAGTTACAATGAGCAGTTCTTC	CASSLGRRSYNEQFF
TRBJ2-1	12	TRBV27	NA	NA	TGTGCCAGCAAGGGGGGAGGGCCACGCAAAATCTTC	CASKGGGPRKIF
TRBJ2-7	14	TRBV19	NA	NA	TGTGCCAGTAGTAGACGAAGAGTGGACTACGAGCAGTACTTC	CASSRRRVDYEQYF
TRBJ2-2	17	TRBV19	TRBD1	NA	TGTGCCAGTAGTATAGGGGGACAGGGGGCAATTACCGGGGAGCTGTTTTTT	CASSIGGQGAITGELFF
TRBJ1-6	15	TRBV4-3	NA	NA	TGCGCCAGCAGCCAAGGTTTAGGGATTGATTCACCCCTCCACTTT	CASSQGLGIDSPLHF
TRBJ2-1	16	TRBV6-1	NA	once	TGTGCCAGCAGTGAAGTCTGGCTAGCAGACTACAATGAGCAGTTCTTC	CASSEVWLADYNEQFF
TRBJ2-7	13	TRBV27	NA	once	TGTGCCAGCAGTTTTACGGGTCCCTACGAGCAGTACTTC	CASSFTGPYEQYF
TRBJ1-1	14	TRBV11-1	TRBD1	NA	TGTGCCAGCAGCTTAGGGACAGGGGACACTGAAGCTTTCTTT	CASSLGTGDTEAFF
TRBJ1-5	15	TRBV19	NA	NA	TGTGCCACCCAACTGGGAGGTGGGGGCAATCAGCCCCAGCATTTT	CATQLGGGGNQPQHF
TRBJ2-2	17	TRBV4-1	TRBD1	NA	TGCGCCAGCAGCCAAGTGCGCAGGGGGATTTTAACCGGGGAGCTGTTTTTT	CASSQVRRGILTGELFF
TRBJ1-2	14	TRBV14	NA	NA	TGTGCCAGCAGCCAAGTGGGCAGGGCGGCTGGCTACACCTTC	CASSQVGRAAGYTF